Detailed here is one T cell receptor (beta chain). Its antigen is unidentified. Clones were sequenced by immunoSEQ multiplex PCR, and TCRdb holds only the in-frame ones, with some missing. Here the sample spans approximately 82,000 clones, 85% to 95% being singletons. The sample is drawn from a study of T cell responses to AZD1222 COVID-19 vaccine. Study results and caveats: Recipients of two AZD1222 doses showed rising Spike-specific TCR breadth and depth. At baseline, seropositivity was found in only a handful of AZD1222 recipients. Sampled repertoires all dated from after the peak T cell response. Spike-wide vaccine-associated CD4 TCRs dominated at 160-218 and 743-854.

This sequence originates from an adult in good health. The sequenced sample was peripheral blood, obtained on day 0 of AZD1222 vaccination.

CDR3 DNA: TGTGCCAGCAGCTTACAGGGACAGGGCTACACTGAAGCTTTCTTT. Amino acids: CASSLQGQGYTEAFF. This sequence joins TRBV7-2 and TRBJ1-1, with 9 bases aligning to TRBD1. V gave up 2 bases and J gave up 3 bases; unmatched junction bases: 4. The germline V gene has CDR1 SGHTA and CDR2 FQGNSA. This CDR3 comprises 15 residues.